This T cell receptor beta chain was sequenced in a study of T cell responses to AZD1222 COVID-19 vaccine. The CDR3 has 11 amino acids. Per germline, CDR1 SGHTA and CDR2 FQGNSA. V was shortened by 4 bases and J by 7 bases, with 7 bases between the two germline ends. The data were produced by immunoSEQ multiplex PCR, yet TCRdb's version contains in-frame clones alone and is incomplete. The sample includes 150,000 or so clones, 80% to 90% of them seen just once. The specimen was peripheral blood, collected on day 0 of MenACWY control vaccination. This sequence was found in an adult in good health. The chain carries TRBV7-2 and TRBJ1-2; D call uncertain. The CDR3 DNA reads TGTGCCAGCAGCTCCTCGGGTGGCTACACCTTC. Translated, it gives CASSSSGGYTF.